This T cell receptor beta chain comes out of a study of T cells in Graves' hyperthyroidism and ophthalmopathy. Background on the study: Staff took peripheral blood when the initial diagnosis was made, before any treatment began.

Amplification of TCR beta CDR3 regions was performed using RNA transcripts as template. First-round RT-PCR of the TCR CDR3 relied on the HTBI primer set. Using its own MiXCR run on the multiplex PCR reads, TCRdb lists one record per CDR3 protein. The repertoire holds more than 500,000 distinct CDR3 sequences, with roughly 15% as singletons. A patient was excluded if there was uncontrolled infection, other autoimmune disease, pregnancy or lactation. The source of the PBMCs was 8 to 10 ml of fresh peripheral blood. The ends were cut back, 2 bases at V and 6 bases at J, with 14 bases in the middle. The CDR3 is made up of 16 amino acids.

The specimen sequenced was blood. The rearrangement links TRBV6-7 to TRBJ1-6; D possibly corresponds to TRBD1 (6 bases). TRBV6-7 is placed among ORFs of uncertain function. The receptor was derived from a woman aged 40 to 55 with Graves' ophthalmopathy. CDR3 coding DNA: TGTGCCAGCAGTTACGTAGGCAGGGGTGGTAATTCACCCCTCCACTTT. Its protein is CASSYVGRGGNSPLHF.